This TCR beta chain is drawn from a study of identical twins. V was pared by 5 bases and J by 4 bases, with 6 bases of the junction left unmatched. Germline V gene data show CDR1 as SEHNR and CDR2 as FQNEAQ (reference sequence). The CDR3 runs 15 residues. TCRdb re-called the 5' RACE reads through MiXCR, storing one row per CDR3 protein. The sample shows approximately 220,000 distinct CDR3 sequences, 7.5% of them seen only once. This sample was also put to use in a study of yellow fever vaccine responses in identical twins.

This TCR was recovered from a woman aged 18 to 35 in good health. The chain uses TRBV7-9 and TRBJ2-3; TRBD1 aligns across 10 bases. The sequenced sample was memory (CD45RO+) T cells sorted from blood. CDR3 nucleotides: TGTGCCAGCAGCCGAAGGACAGGGGGGGCAGATACGCAGTATTTT. Its protein product is CASSRRTGGADTQYF.